Presented here are 12 T cell receptor beta chains from one specimen sequenced in a study of T-cell memory formation after mild COVID-19. From the 5' RACE reads, TCRdb called clonotypes with MiXCR, one entry per CDR3 protein. The sample includes fewer than 700,000 distinct CDR3 sequences, approximately 18% seen only once; the top ten take approximately 12%. The sequenced material came from PBMCs or a T cell subset sorted from them (not recorded which). These receptors were obtained from an adult woman who had mild COVID-19 (a few samples of this study predate the infection). Cell type and time point are not known.

The V and J genes are TRBV20-1 and TRBJ2-2; 7 nucleotides match TRBD1. Germline trimming cut 3 bases from V and 0 bases from J; bases unmatched to any gene: 4. CDR1 is DFQATT, CDR2 SNEGSKA, per germline (reference sequence). This CDR3 has 15 residues. The CDR3 is CSARRGQSNTGELFF. The CDR3 DNA reads as TGCAGTGCTAGGAGGGGACAGTCGAACACCGGGGAGCTGTTTTTT.

The chain recombines TRBV30 with TRBJ1-2, with a possible D match to TRBD1 (6 bases). V was cut by 4 bases and J by 3 bases, with 21 bases left in between. The CDR3 totals 16 residues. Germline V gene lookup returns CDR1 GTSNPN and CDR2 SVGIG (reference sequence). The CDR3 sequence is CAWIWRDTGVDYGYTF. The CDR3 coding sequence is TGTGCCTGGATTTGGCGGGACACGGGGGTAGACTATGGCTACACCTTC.

The V gene is TRBV2, the J gene TRBJ1-1; 7 bases map to TRBD1. Germline V CDR1 and CDR2: SNHLY, FYNNEI. V dropped 6 bases and J dropped 10; count of bases not matched to a gene: 14. The CDR3 contains 14 residues. The CDR3: CASRGYRGRVGAFF. DNA of the CDR3: TGTGCCAGCAGGGGTTACAGGGGCCGAGTAGGAGCTTTCTTT.

The V and J genes are TRBV4-2 and TRBJ2-7, with D possibly matching TRBD2 (6 bases). Germline V gives CDR1 LGHNA, CDR2 YNFKEQ. V was clipped by 4 bases and J by 2 bases, with 15 bases between them. The CDR3 is 15 amino acids. The CDR3 sequence: CASSPAGLTAYEQYF. The CDR3 nucleotides are TGTGCCAGCAGCCCCGCGGGACTTACAGCCTACGAGCAGTACTTC.

This clonotype was observed a handful of times. The chain recombines TRBV24-1 with TRBJ1-5; weak D call: TRBD1 (5 bases). Germline CDR1 is KGHDR and CDR2 is SFDVKD. V lost 5 bases, J lost 4 bases, and 8 bases lay in between. The CDR3 sequence is 13 residues long. CDR3 sequence: CATSATENQPQHF. As DNA, the CDR3 is TGTGCCACCAGTGCGACAGAAAATCAGCCCCAGCATTTT.

This clonotype appeared a few times. The V and J genes are TRBV10-3 and TRBJ2-1, with TRBD2 matching over 7 bases. The CDR3 extends over 15 amino acids. V was clipped by 0 bases and J by 5 bases; unmatched bases: 4. Germline V CDR1 and CDR2: ENHRY, SYGVKD. CDR3 protein: CAISESQRGHNEQFF. In DNA form, the CDR3 reads TGTGCCATCAGTGAGTCCCAGCGGGGCCACAATGAGCAGTTCTTC.

In nucleotides, the CDR3 is TGTGCCAGCAGTACGTTGACAGGGGTTCCCTACGAGCAGTACTTC. Protein product: CASSTLTGVPYEQYF. The chain carries TRBV12-3 or TRBV12-4 and TRBJ2-7; 8 bases agree with TRBD1. This CDR3 has 15 amino acids. V dropped 5 bases and J dropped 2; count of bases not matched to a gene: 8.

In its sample, this clonotype was seen a few times. The chain has TRBV5-1 and TRBJ2-1; possibly TRBD2 for D (6 bases). The ends were cut back, 6 bases at V and 4 bases at J, with 20 bases in the middle. This CDR3 comprises 16 residues. Germline CDR1 reads SGHRS; CDR2 reads YFSETQ. The CDR3 loop reads CASTKERREVYNEQFF. The CDR3, as DNA: TGCGCCAGCACCAAAGAACGGAGGGAAGTATACAATGAGCAGTTCTTC.

This clonotype was recorded a few times. The genes are TRBV29-1 and TRBJ2-1; 7 nucleotides align to TRBD1. This CDR3 spans 11 amino acids. Trimming cost V 1 base and J 10 bases; bases outside gene matches: 1. Germline assignment: CDR1 SQVTM and CDR2 ANQGSEA. In DNA, the CDR3 is TGCAGCGTTGAAGTAGGGGGCGAGCAGTTCTTC. It encodes CSVEVGGEQFF.

V is TRBV4-1 and J is TRBJ1-5, with D perhaps TRBD1 (5 bases). CDR1 is MGHRA, CDR2 YSYEKL, per germline. CDR3 length equals 13 residues. V was shortened by 6 bases and J by 11 bases, with 17 bases between the two germline ends. DNA for the CDR3: TGCGCCAGCAGGCCCAAAACAGGTGGGGCCCAGCATTTT. It encodes CASRPKTGGAQHF.

This chain links TRBV5-1 with TRBJ1-1, with TRBD1 identical over 12 bases. Looked up from germline, CDR1 is SGHRS and CDR2 is YFSETQ. Trimming at V came to 4 bases and at J to 6 bases, leaving 7 bases not matched to a gene. The CDR3 extends over 15 amino acids. The CDR3 is CASSTGTGGLAEAFF. The CDR3 region has the DNA TGCGCCAGCAGCACCGGGACAGGGGGCTTGGCTGAAGCTTTCTTT.

The table lists this clonotype with a few counts. The chain joins TRBV6-5 to TRBJ2-6, with unresolved D. In germline, CDR1 is MNHEY, CDR2 SVGAGI. The CDR3 is 15 amino acids. V was shortened by 6 bases and J by 0 bases, with 9 bases between the two germline ends. The CDR3 DNA is TGTGCCAGCAGCGACCTATCCTCTGGGGCCAACGTCCTGACTTTC. It specifies CASSDLSSGANVLTF.